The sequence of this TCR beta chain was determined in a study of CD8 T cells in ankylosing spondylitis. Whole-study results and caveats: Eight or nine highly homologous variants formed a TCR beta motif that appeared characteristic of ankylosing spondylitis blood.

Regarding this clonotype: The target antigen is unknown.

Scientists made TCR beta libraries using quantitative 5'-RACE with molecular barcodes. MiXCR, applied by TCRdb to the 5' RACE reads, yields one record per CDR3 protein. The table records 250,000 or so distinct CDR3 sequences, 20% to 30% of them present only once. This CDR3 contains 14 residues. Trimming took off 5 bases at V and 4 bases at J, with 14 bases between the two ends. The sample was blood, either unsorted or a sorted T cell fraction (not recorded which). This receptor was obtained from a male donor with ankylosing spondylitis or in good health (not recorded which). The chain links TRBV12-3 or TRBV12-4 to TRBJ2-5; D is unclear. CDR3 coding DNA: TGTGCCAGCAGTCCACCCAACTCGGGAGAGACCCAGTACTTC. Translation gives CASSPPNSGETQYF.